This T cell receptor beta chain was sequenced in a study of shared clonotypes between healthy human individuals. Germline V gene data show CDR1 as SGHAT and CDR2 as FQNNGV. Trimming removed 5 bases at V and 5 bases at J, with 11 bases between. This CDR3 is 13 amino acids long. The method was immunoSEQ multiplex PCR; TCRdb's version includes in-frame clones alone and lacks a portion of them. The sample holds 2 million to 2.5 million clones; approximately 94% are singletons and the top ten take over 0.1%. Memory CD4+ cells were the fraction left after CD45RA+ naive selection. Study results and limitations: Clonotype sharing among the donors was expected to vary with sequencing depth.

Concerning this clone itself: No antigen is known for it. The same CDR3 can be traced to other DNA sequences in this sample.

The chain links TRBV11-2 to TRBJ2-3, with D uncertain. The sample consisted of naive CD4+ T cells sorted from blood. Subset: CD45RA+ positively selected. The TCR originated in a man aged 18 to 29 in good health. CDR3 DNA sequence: TGTGCCAGCAGCGCCACCGGCGTAGATACGCAGTATTTT. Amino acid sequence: CASSATGVDTQYF.